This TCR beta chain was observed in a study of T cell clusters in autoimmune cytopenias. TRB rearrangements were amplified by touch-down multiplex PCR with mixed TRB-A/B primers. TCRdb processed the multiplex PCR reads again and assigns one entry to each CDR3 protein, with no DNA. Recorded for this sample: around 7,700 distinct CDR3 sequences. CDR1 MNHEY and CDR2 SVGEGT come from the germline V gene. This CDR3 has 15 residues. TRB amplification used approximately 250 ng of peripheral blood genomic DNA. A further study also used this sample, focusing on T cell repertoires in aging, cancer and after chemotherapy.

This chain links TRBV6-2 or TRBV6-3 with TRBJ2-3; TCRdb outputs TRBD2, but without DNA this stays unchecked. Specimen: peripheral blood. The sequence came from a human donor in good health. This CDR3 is CASSLSGTRTDTQYF.